This is a list of T cell receptor beta chains from one sample in a study of T cell responses to AZD1222 COVID-19 vaccine. Sequenced by immunoSEQ multiplex PCR; TCRdb stores in-frame clones only, minus some. The sample lists roughly 120,000 clones, approximately 90% occurring once. Sequences were derived from peripheral blood, sampled 28 days after the second AZD1222 dose. These receptors were obtained from an adult who received the AZD1222 COVID-19 vaccine. The CDR3 runs from the conserved cysteine through the conserved F or W. The order of the fields is clone size, D gene, J gene, V gene, CDR3 DNA, CDR3 protein. A D gene is named only where the DNA matches it firmly. Size tells how often a clone was seen (once, few, many) or the class of an expanded clone, and some rows leave it out.

few | - | TRBJ2-7 | TRBV7-7 | TGTGCTAGCAGCTTAGAGCAGGGTTCAGGCGAGCAGTACTTC | CASSLEQGSGEQYF
- | TRBD1 | TRBJ2-1 | TRBV3-1/TRBV3-2 | TGTGCCAGCAGATCTAACCCCGGGACAGGGAACAATGAGCAGTTCTTC | CASRSNPGTGNNEQFF
- | - | TRBJ2-5 | TRBV11-2 | TGTGCCAGCAGCTTTGGGGAGACCCAGTACTTC | CASSFGETQYF
- | - | TRBJ2-1 | TRBV11-3 | TGTGCCAGCAGCTTAGAGTCGTGGCGGGCGAGCTCCTACAATGAGCAGTTCTTC | CASSLESWRASSYNEQFF
once | - | TRBJ2-3 | TRBV5-1 | TGCGCCAGCAGCTTGGAGGGGGGAAGCACAGATACGCAGTATTTT | CASSLEGGSTDTQYF
once | - | TRBJ2-7 | TRBV7-2 | TGTGCCAGCAGTGTCGACAACTCCTACGAGCAGTACTTC | CASSVDNSYEQYF
- | - | TRBJ2-5 | TRBV7-7 | TGTGCTAGCAGCTTGGGGGCTGGCGGGGGTTATCAAGAGACCCAGTACTTC | CASSLGAGGGYQETQYF
few | - | TRBJ1-1 | TRBV2 | TGTGCCAGCAGGGTTCGGGCCACTGAAGCTTTCTTT | CASRVRATEAFF
- | - | TRBJ2-1 | TRBV29-1 | TGCAGCGTTGTGGTGCCCATATCCTACAATGAGCAGTTCTTC | CSVVVPISYNEQFF
- | - | TRBJ2-7 | TRBV9 | TGTGCCAGCAGCGTAGCGGGGGCCACCTCCTACGAGCAGTACTTC | CASSVAGATSYEQYF
- | - | TRBJ2-7 | TRBV5-8 | TGTGCCAGCAGTTACCGGGACTACGAGCAGTACTTC | CASSYRDYEQYF
- | - | TRBJ1-5 | TRBV6-2/TRBV6-3 | TGTGCCAGCAGTTACGCAGGGGTGGGCAATCAGCCCCAGCATTTT | CASSYAGVGNQPQHF